This T cell receptor beta chain was sequenced in a study of cytomegalovirus exposure and HLA in healthy donors. Overall study context: The 110 or so validation repertoires used the same platform as the roughly 670 first-cohort repertoires, a later analysis reported.

Profiling relied on immunoSEQ multiplex PCR, and the TCRdb table lists in-frame clones only, not all of them. The data hold some 90,000 clones, with roughly 97% observed a single time. Study observations and caveats: There were some public TCRs occurring in many donors, but most TCR sequences were rare. TCR clusters originating in the first cohort tended to co-occur in the 120 validation repertoires, according to a later analysis.

The sample holds one count of this clone. Its specificity is unknown. The CDR3 totals 17 residues. Trimming shortened V by 3 bases and J by 0 bases, and 15 bases separated the two germline ends. The V gene's germline CDR1 is SGDLS and CDR2 YYNGEE. The chain uses TRBV9 and TRBJ2-2, with D hard to call. Sequenced sample: PBMCs. This sequence originates from a man younger than 30 in good health and CMV-seronegative. In DNA, the CDR3 is TGTGCCAGCAGCGCCCGTTCAAGTTCAGCGAACACCGGGGAGCTGTTTTTT. Translating it yields CASSARSSSANTGELFF.